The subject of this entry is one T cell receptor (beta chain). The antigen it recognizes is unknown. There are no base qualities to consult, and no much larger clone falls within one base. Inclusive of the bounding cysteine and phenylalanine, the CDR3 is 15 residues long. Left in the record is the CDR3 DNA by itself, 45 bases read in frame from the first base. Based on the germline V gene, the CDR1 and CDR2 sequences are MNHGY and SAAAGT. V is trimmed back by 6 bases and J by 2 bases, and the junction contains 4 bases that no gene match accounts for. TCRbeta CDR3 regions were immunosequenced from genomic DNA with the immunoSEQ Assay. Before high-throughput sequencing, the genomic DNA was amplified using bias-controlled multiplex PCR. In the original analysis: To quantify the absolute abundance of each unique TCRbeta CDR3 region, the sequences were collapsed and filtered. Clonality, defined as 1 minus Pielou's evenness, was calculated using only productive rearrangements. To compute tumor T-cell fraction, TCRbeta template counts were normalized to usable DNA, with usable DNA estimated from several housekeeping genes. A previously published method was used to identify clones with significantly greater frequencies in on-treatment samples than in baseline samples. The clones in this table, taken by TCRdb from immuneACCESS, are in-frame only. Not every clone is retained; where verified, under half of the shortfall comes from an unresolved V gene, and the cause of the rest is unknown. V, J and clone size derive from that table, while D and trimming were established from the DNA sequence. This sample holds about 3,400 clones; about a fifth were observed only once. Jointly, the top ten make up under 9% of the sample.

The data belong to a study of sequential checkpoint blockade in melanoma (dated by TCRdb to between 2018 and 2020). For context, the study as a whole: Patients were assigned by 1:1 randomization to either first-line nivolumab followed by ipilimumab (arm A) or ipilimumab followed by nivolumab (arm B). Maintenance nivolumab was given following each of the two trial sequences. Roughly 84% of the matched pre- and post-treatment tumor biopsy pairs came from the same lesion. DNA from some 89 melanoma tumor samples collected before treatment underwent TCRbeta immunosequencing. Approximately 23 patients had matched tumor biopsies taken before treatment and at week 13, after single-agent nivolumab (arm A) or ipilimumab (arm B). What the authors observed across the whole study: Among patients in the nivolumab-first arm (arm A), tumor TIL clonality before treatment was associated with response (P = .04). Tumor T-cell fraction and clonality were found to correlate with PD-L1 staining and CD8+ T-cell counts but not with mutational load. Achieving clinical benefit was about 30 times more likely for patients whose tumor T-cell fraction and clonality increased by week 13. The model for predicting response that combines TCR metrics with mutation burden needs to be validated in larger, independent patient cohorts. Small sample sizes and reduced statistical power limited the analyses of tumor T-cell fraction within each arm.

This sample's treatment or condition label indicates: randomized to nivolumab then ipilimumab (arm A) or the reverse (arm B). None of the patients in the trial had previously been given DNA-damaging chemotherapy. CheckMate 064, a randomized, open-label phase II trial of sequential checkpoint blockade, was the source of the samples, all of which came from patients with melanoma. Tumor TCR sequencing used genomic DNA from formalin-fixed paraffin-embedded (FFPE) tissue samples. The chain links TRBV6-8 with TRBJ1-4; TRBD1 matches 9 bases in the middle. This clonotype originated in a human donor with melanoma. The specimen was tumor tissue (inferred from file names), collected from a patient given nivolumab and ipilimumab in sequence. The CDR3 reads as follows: CASRGQGSTNEKLFF. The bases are TGTGCCAGCAGGGGACAGGGATCCACTAATGAAAAACTGTTTTTT.